These T cell receptor beta chains were read from a single sample in a study of regulatory T cells in long-lasting Graves disease. Via MiXCR, TCRdb re-called the multiplex PCR reads, giving one row per CDR3 protein. In the table there are hundreds of thousands of distinct CDR3 sequences, under 25% of which are singletons. This specimen consisted of peripheral blood mononuclear cells (PBMCs), obtained when the disease was refractory, from a patient treated with antithyroid drugs. All receptors derive from a female donor with Graves disease. Both conserved end residues are part of each CDR3. The D gene is left open where the match is weak. Rows may omit the clone size; those that give it use once, few, many or a size class.

CDR3aa	CDR3nt	j_gene	v_gene	abundance	d_gene
CASSPLAGEVYEQYF	TGTGCCAGCAGCCCCCTCGCGGGGGAGGTCTACGAGCAGTACTTC	TRBJ2-7	TRBV9	few	TRBD2
CASSIDTISYEQYF	TGTGCCAGCAGTATCGACACCATCTCCTACGAGCAGTACTTC	TRBJ2-7	TRBV11-2	few	-
CASSYSKNQPQHF	TGTGCCAGCAGTTACTCGAAAAATCAGCCCCAGCATTTT	TRBJ1-5	TRBV6-5	many	-
CASSPGPTAQYF	TGTGCCAGCAGTCCCGGGCCGACGGCCCAGTACTTC	TRBJ2-5	TRBV12-3/TRBV12-4	few	-
CASSLEGLAGVQETQYF	TGTGCCAGCAGCTTAGAAGGGCTAGCGGGAGTACAAGAGACCCAGTACTTC	TRBJ2-5	TRBV13	few	TRBD2
CASSFSRVRGETQYF	TGTGCCAGCAGTTTTAGTCGTGTTAGGGGAGAGACCCAGTACTTC	TRBJ2-5	TRBV28	many	-
CASSQMGLIPYEQYF	TGTGCCAGCAGCCAGATGGGCCTAATCCCCTACGAGCAGTACTTC	TRBJ2-7	TRBV3-1	-	-
CASRAQGLGTGELFF	TGTGCCAGCAGGGCCCAGGGGCTGGGCACCGGGGAGCTGTTTTTT	TRBJ2-2	TRBV12-3/TRBV12-4	-	-
CASSLYNGRVDTQYF	TGTGCCAGCAGCTTATATAACGGGAGGGTAGATACGCAGTATTTT	TRBJ2-3	TRBV7-9	-	TRBD2
CASSEPGYGYTF	TGTGCCAGCAGTGAACCGGGCTATGGCTACACCTTC	TRBJ1-2	TRBV6-4	few	-
CSASSETGELFF	TGCAGTGCTTCTAGTGAGACCGGGGAGCTGTTTTTT	TRBJ2-2	TRBV20-1	-	-
CASSLYRDREEKLFF	TGTGCCAGCAGTTTGTACCGGGACAGGGAGGAAAAACTGTTTTTT	TRBJ1-4	TRBV28	many	TRBD1
CASSWGASQPQHF	TGTGCCAGCAGTTGGGGGGCAAGTCAGCCCCAGCATTTT	TRBJ1-5	TRBV27	many	-
CASSSGGLTNYGYTF	TGTGCCAGCAGTTCAGGCGGGCTAACAAACTATGGCTACACCTTC	TRBJ1-2	TRBV28	many	-
CSAKKVAGTANIQYF	TGCAGTGCCAAAAAAGTAGCCGGGACCGCAAACATTCAGTACTTC	TRBJ2-4	TRBV20-1	few	-
CASRRGQVGTEAFF	TGTGCCAGCAGGAGAGGACAGGTCGGCACTGAAGCTTTCTTT	TRBJ1-1	TRBV7-9	-	TRBD1
CASSSEQGVLTYEQYF	TGTGCCAGTAGTTCTGAGCAGGGGGTCCTGACCTACGAGCAGTACTTC	TRBJ2-7	TRBV19	once	TRBD1
CASSSYRGAYGYGYTF	TGTGCCAGCAGTAGCTACAGGGGGGCTTACGGCTATGGCTACACCTTC	TRBJ1-2	TRBV27	many	TRBD1
CASSRTGTGPYEQYF	TGTGCCAGCAGTCGAACCGGGACAGGCCCCTACGAGCAGTACTTC	TRBJ2-7	TRBV12-3/TRBV12-4	many	TRBD1
CASSTDRDGQPQHF	TGTGCCAGTAGTACCGACAGGGACGGGCAGCCCCAGCATTTT	TRBJ1-5	TRBV19	-	TRBD1
CATSRGPDTRYF	TGTGCCACCAGCAGAGGACCAGATACGCGGTATTTT	TRBJ2-3	TRBV15	-	-
CASSALRDSLTNEKLFF	TGTGCCAGCAGTGCCCTGCGGGATTCACTGACTAATGAAAAACTGTTTTTT	TRBJ1-4	TRBV28	many	-
CASSLERYEQYF	TGTGCCAGCAGTTTAGAGCGGTACGAGCAGTACTTC	TRBJ2-7	TRBV6-9	many	-
CAWSVENTNTEAFF	TGTGCCTGGAGTGTTGAAAATACGAACACTGAAGCTTTCTTT	TRBJ1-1	TRBV30	few	-
CASSARLETAGYGYTF	TGTGCCAGTAGTGCTCGACTTGAGACCGCAGGCTATGGCTACACCTTC	TRBJ1-2	TRBV19	-	-
CASSSEGLGNTIYF	TGTGCCAGCAGCTCCGAGGGTTTGGGAAACACCATATATTTT	TRBJ1-3	TRBV5-5	-	-
CASSYSPRETQYF	TGTGCCAGCAGTTATTCCCCCAGGGAGACCCAGTACTTC	TRBJ2-5	TRBV7-6	once	-
CASTEVQETQYF	TGTGCCAGCACCGAGGTCCAAGAGACCCAGTACTTC	TRBJ2-5	TRBV2	many	-
CASSNGDLLTSYEQYF	TGTGCCAGCAGTAACGGGGATCTCCTTACGTCCTACGAGCAGTACTTC	TRBJ2-7	TRBV25-1	many	-
CSARDFGRGWRDNEQFF	TGCAGTGCTAGAGATTTTGGGCGCGGGTGGCGGGACAATGAGCAGTTCTTC	TRBJ2-1	TRBV20-1	-	-
CASSLGPQKVNTEAFF	TGTGCCAGCAGCTTAGGCCCTCAGAAAGTGAACACTGAAGCTTTCTTT	TRBJ1-1	TRBV7-9	few	-
CASSDHGTGYYGYTF	TGTGCCAGCAGTGATCATGGGACAGGGTACTATGGCTACACCTTC	TRBJ1-2	TRBV2	many	TRBD1
CASSLGLAGGPGTQYF	TGTGCCAGCAGTTTAGGACTAGCGGGAGGGCCCGGGACCCAGTACTTC	TRBJ2-5	TRBV28	many	TRBD2
CASSLQGAYEQYF	TGTGCCAGCAGCCTACAGGGGGCCTACGAGCAGTACTTC	TRBJ2-7	TRBV27	many	TRBD1
CASSLGASGIREQYF	TGTGCCAGCAGCTTAGGAGCTAGCGGGATCCGAGAGCAGTACTTC	TRBJ2-7	TRBV7-9	few	TRBD2